One sample yielded the 7 T cell receptor beta chains listed below, sequenced in a study of cytomegalovirus exposure and HLA in healthy donors. The study ran its PCR with 60 Vbeta and 13 Jbeta primers. This table comes from immunoSEQ multiplex PCR, and its TCRdb copy is limited to in-frame clones, with some not included. Among about 130,000 clones listed, roughly 85% were seen once. Material for sequencing was PBMCs. The receptors were sampled from a woman aged 30 to 39 in good health and CMV-seropositive.

The CDR3 DNA reads as TGTGCCAGCAGCTTCAGGACTAGCGGGAGGTATGAGCAGTTCTTC. The encoded protein is CASSFRTSGRYEQFF. The rearrangement joins TRBV28 to TRBJ2-1, with TRBD2 identical over 14 bases. Germline V gives CDR1 MDHEN, CDR2 SYDVKM. The length of the CDR3 is 15 residues. Trimming at V came to 6 bases and at J to 8 bases, leaving 6 bases not matched to a gene.

V and J are TRBV30 and TRBJ2-1; D might be TRBD2 (6 bases). The CDR3 sequence is 14 residues long. The germline CDR1 and CDR2 sequences are GTSNPN and SVGIG (reference sequence). Trimming took off 0 bases at V and 7 bases at J, with 13 bases between the two ends. The CDR3 protein is CAWSVPIRGNEQFF. CDR3 nucleotide sequence: TGTGCCTGGAGTGTACCCATCCGGGGGAATGAGCAGTTCTTC.

This clone was seen only a few times. V gene TRBV25-1 combines with J gene TRBJ1-2, with a weak D call TRBD1 (5 bases). Germline V gives CDR1 MGHDK, CDR2 SYGVNS. CDR3 length: 14 residues. Trimming took 4 bases from V and 5 from J, leaving 14 bases between them. CDR3: CASSGGGWGYGYTF. The CDR3 DNA is TGTGCCAGCAGTGGCGGGGGATGGGGGTATGGCTACACCTTC.

The V and J genes are TRBV9 and TRBJ2-6, with D possibly being TRBD1 (6 bases). Trimming left V 2 bases short and J 2 bases short, with 11 bases between. Germline V gene data show CDR1 as SGDLS and CDR2 as YYNGEE. The CDR3 is 16 residues long. The chain's CDR3 is CASSVRGGPGANVLTF. CDR3 nucleotides: TGTGCCAGCAGCGTGAGAGGGGGTCCTGGGGCCAACGTCCTGACTTTC.

J is TRBJ2-1 and V is TRBV28; 9 bases align to TRBD1. CDR1 is MDHEN and CDR2 is SYDVKM in the germline V gene. Trimming took 7 bases from V and 5 from J; bases not matched to a gene: 9. The CDR3 has 15 residues. In nucleotides, the CDR3 is TGTGCCAGCACTGCCCACCGGGACAGGGACAATGAGCAGTTCTTC. It translates to CASTAHRDRDNEQFF.

V usage is TRBV9 and J usage is TRBJ2-2; 7 bases are shared with TRBD1. Germline lookup yields CDR1 SGDLS and CDR2 YYNGEE. The CDR3 is 17 residues long. After removal of 2 bases from V and 5 bases from J, the junction contained 12 bases not matched to a gene. The CDR3 is CASSVAPGTATTGELFF. CDR3 coding DNA: TGTGCCAGCAGCGTCGCTCCCGGGACAGCAACGACCGGGGAGCTGTTTTTT.

Here the CDR3 reads CASRKGASGELFF. In DNA form, the CDR3 reads TGTGCCAGCAGAAAGGGGGCCTCCGGGGAGCTGTTTTTT. The chain uses TRBV6-5 and TRBJ2-2, with 7 bases aligning to TRBD1. The CDR3 spans 13 residues. Trimming cost V 6 bases and J 6 bases; bases outside gene matches: 4. The germline V gene has CDR1 MNHEY and CDR2 SVGAGI.